The 29 T cell receptor beta chains in this list originate from one sample, sequenced in a study of blood T cell repertoires in COVID-19. Here immunoSEQ multiplex PCR was the method, and the copy in TCRdb shows in-frame clones only, minus some. The sample has approximately 49,000 clones, 84% seen once. Material: peripheral blood. Every receptor here comes from a man aged 50 or older with acute or convalescent COVID-19.

The chain carries TRBV19 and TRBJ1-3; 7 nucleotides agree with TRBD1. Germline V gene data show CDR1 as LNHDA and CDR2 as SQIVND (reference sequence). V was clipped by 5 bases and J by 4 bases; unmatched bases: 8. The CDR3 runs 15 residues. This chain's CDR3 is CASSLTGSHGNTIYF. In DNA form, the CDR3 reads TGTGCCAGTAGTCTGACAGGGAGCCACGGAAACACCATATATTTT.

J is TRBJ1-1 and V is TRBV27; D ambiguous. V was clipped by 5 bases and J by 10 bases, with 14 bases between them. Germline V gives CDR1 MNHEY, CDR2 SMNVEV (reference sequence). The CDR3 length is 12 residues. The CDR3 sequence is CASSGQAGGAFF. The CDR3 region has the DNA TGTGCCAGCAGTGGGCAAGCAGGAGGAGCTTTCTTT.

The V gene is TRBV28, the J gene TRBJ1-2; 8 bases are a match to TRBD1. CDR1 is MDHEN and CDR2 is SYDVKM in the germline V gene. The CDR3 sequence is 15 residues long. The ends lost 6 bases at V and 4 bases at J; junction bases unmatched: 10. The CDR3 DNA follows: TGTGCCAGCAGCCCCCCCGGACAGGGAGGCTATGGCTACACCTTC. It yields the protein CASSPPGQGGYGYTF.

V gene TRBV18 combines with J gene TRBJ2-1; 14 bases are a match to TRBD2. J gave up 5 bases and V 2 bases, and 5 bases lay outside the gene matches. The germline V gene has CDR1 KGHSH and CDR2 LQKENI. The CDR3 has 17 amino acids. The CDR3 reads CASSPSLTSGGDNEQFF. The CDR3 DNA sequence: TGTGCCAGCTCACCATCCCTGACTAGCGGGGGGGACAATGAGCAGTTCTTC.

This clone was observed a single time. The rearrangement joins TRBV30 to TRBJ2-3; D is unresolved. Trimming removed 0 bases from V and 3 bases from J, with 13 bases in between. The CDR3 sequence is 15 residues long. Germline V gene data show CDR1 as GTSNPN and CDR2 as SVGIG (reference sequence). The CDR3 DNA reads as TGTGCCTGGAGTGTACGAAGAGCAGCGACAGATACGCAGTATTTT. Protein sequence: CAWSVRRAATDTQYF.

This chain links TRBV7-2 with TRBJ1-2, with no clear D. Germline values: CDR1 SGHTA, CDR2 FQGNSA. The CDR3 has 14 amino acids. The V end lost 1 base, the J end lost 8 bases, and 14 bases lay between the germline ends. CDR3 region: CASSLGSAREGYTF. The CDR3 DNA follows: TGTGCCAGCAGCTTAGGAAGCGCGCGGGAGGGCTACACCTTC.

The rearrangement joins TRBV11-2 to TRBJ2-1, with 8 bases fitting TRBD2. J was trimmed by 5 bases and V by 2 bases; bases with no gene match: 2. CDR3 length equals 14 residues. Germline V gives CDR1 SGHAT, CDR2 FQNNGV. CDR3 residues: CASSLWRGDNEQFF. In DNA form, the CDR3 reads TGTGCCAGCAGCTTATGGCGGGGGGACAATGAGCAGTTCTTC.

CDR3 bases: TGTGCCAGCCGGGAGACAGGGACAAATGAAAAACTGTTTTTT. The encoded protein is CASRETGTNEKLFF. The chain has TRBV2 and TRBJ1-4; TRBD1 aligns across 7 bases. Germline V gene data show CDR1 as SNHLY and CDR2 as FYNNEI. With V trimmed by 8 bases and J by 5 bases, 8 bases remained unmatched. The CDR3 contains 14 residues.

The chain joins TRBV27 to TRBJ2-5, with a tentative D call TRBD1 (6 bases). The CDR3 has 17 residues. Germline assignment: CDR1 MNHEY and CDR2 SMNVEV (reference sequence). V was shortened by 5 bases and J by 2 bases, with 21 bases between the two germline ends. The CDR3 DNA reads as TGTGCCAGCAGTCGAGACTACCGGGACAATGAGCAAGAGACCCAGTACTTC. Translating it yields CASSRDYRDNEQETQYF.

V is TRBV3-1 (or the pseudogene TRBV3-2) and J is TRBJ2-1; TRBD2 agrees at 7 bases. The CDR3 loop spans 17 amino acids. Trimming cost V 4 bases and J 3 bases; bases outside gene matches: 12. CDR1 is LGHDT, CDR2 YNNKEL, per germline (reference sequence). The chain's CDR3 is CASSPVLGEGRYNEQFF. In nucleotides, the CDR3 is TGTGCCAGCAGCCCCGTTTTGGGGGAGGGCCGCTACAATGAGCAGTTCTTC.

The V gene is TRBV19, the J gene TRBJ1-1; D gene ambiguous. V lost 7 bases to trimming and J lost 4 bases, with 7 bases between them. From germline, CDR1 is LNHDA and CDR2 SQIVND (reference sequence). CDR3 length: 11 amino acids. Here the CDR3 DNA reads TGTGCCAGTAAAGGAGGCACTGAAGCTTTCTTT. It translates to CASKGGTEAFF.

The genes are TRBV6-6 and TRBJ1-5, with D possibly being TRBD1 (6 bases). The CDR3 totals 15 residues. CDR1 is MNHNY, CDR2 SVGAGI, per germline (reference sequence). Deletions cut 5 bases from V and 6 bases from J, with 17 bases between. CDR3 DNA sequence: TGTGCCAGCAGTCGGGGATCAGGGGTTGGTCAGCCCCAGCATTTT. It specifies CASSRGSGVGQPQHF.

This clone showed up just a few times. This chain joins TRBV9 and TRBJ2-7; 7 positions match TRBD2. The CDR3 length is 15 residues. With V trimmed by 0 bases and J by 1 base, 4 bases remained unmatched. Germline V gene lookup returns CDR1 SGDLS and CDR2 YYNGEE. The CDR3 DNA is TGTGCCAGCAGCGTAGACGGGGGGAATTCCTACGAGCAGTACTTC. Its protein is CASSVDGGNSYEQYF.

This clone showed up just a few times. The gene calls are TRBV7-8 and TRBJ2-5; no firm D call. V was cut by 5 bases and J by 5 bases, with 9 bases left in between. This CDR3 comprises 12 residues. Germline V gives CDR1 SGHVS, CDR2 FQNEAQ. The CDR3 is CASSLAHETQYF. The DNA of the CDR3 is TGTGCCAGCAGCCTGGCTCATGAGACCCAGTACTTC. Variable domain in full (rest from reference TRBV7-8 and TRBJ2-5): GAGVSQSPRYKVAKRGQDVALRCDPISGHVSLFWYQQALGQGPEFLTYFQNEAQLDKSGLPSDRFFAERPEGSVSTLKIQRTQQEDSAVYLCASSLAHETQYFGPGTRLLVL.

The CDR3 coding sequence is TGTGCCAGTAGTCTAAGAGCCACAGGGCTTAGCAATCAGCCCCAGCATTTT. Its translation: CASSLRATGLSNQPQHF. The chain joins TRBV19 to TRBJ1-5; the D gene is possibly TRBD1 (6 bases). Trimming stripped 5 bases from V and 0 bases from J, with 17 bases between. This CDR3 contains 17 residues. The V gene's germline CDR1 is LNHDA and CDR2 SQIVND (reference sequence).

This clone was counted only a few times. The genes are TRBV6-5 and TRBJ2-7, with D uncertain. This CDR3 region has 11 residues. Trimming left V 0 bases short and J 10 bases short, with 7 bases between. Germline CDR1 MNHEY, CDR2 SVGAGI. Written as DNA, the CDR3 is TGTGCCAGCAGTTACTCCAACAGACAGTACTTC. Translated, it gives CASSYSNRQYF.

The chain uses TRBV6-2 or TRBV6-3 and TRBJ1-6, with D unclear. Deletions cut 5 bases from V and 7 bases from J, with 18 bases between. CDR3 size: 16 residues. CDR1 and CDR2 from the germline V gene are MNHEY and SVGEGT. The CDR3 sequence: CASSRSAWEVNSPLHF. CDR3 in DNA: TGTGCCAGCAGTCGCTCCGCCTGGGAGGTGAATTCACCCCTCCACTTT.

This chain joins TRBV9 and TRBJ1-2; unclear D gene. The CDR3 covers 14 residues. With 0 bases removed from V and 9 bases from J, the gap between germline ends came to 15 bases. CDR1 is SGDLS, CDR2 YYNGEE, per germline. The CDR3 spells CASSVVRGSVSYTF. CDR3 coding DNA: TGTGCCAGCAGCGTAGTGCGAGGGTCGGTGAGCTACACCTTC.

The chain joins TRBV19 to TRBJ2-5; D remains ambiguous. Germline assignment: CDR1 LNHDA and CDR2 SQIVND (reference sequence). The CDR3 spans 15 residues. V dropped 7 bases and J dropped 1 base, with 16 bases sitting between them. The CDR3 reads CASKVVSLGQETQYF. CDR3 coding DNA: TGTGCCAGTAAGGTGGTTTCCCTAGGCCAAGAGACCCAGTACTTC.

In DNA, the CDR3 is TGTGCCAGCAGCATCGGGACAGGCTACGAGCAGTACTTC. This codes for CASSIGTGYEQYF. This sequence joins TRBV11-2 and TRBJ2-7, with 8 bases matching TRBD1. V lost 5 bases to trimming and J lost 3 bases; unmatched junction nucleotides: 3. This CDR3 region has 13 residues. CDR1 is SGHAT, CDR2 FQNNGV, per germline. The variable domain in full, completed from reference TRBV11-2 and TRBJ2-7, reads EAGVAQSPRYKIIEKRQSVAFWCNPISGHATLYWYQQILGQGPKLLIQFQNNGVVDDSQLPKDRFSAERLKGVDSTLKIQPAKLEDSAVYLCASSIGTGYEQYFGPGTRLTVT.

This rearrangement joins TRBV30 to TRBJ1-1, with TRBD1 identical over 7 bases. In germline, CDR1 is GTSNPN, CDR2 SVGIG (reference sequence). V lost 4 bases and J lost 1; bases outside the gene matches: 6. The CDR3 spans 14 residues. The CDR3 reads CAWTPGQRNTEAFF. In DNA form, the CDR3 reads TGTGCCTGGACCCCGGGACAGAGGAACACTGAAGCTTTCTTT.

J is TRBJ2-5 and V is TRBV10-3; 15 bases align to TRBD2. Germline-derived CDR1 and CDR2 are ENHRY and SYGVKD. J lost 2 bases, V lost 4 bases, and 5 bases had no gene match. This CDR3 has 17 amino acids. The CDR3 sequence: CAISAGTSGGPQETQYF. The CDR3 DNA reads TGTGCCATCAGTGCCGGGACTAGCGGGGGGCCACAAGAGACCCAGTACTTC.

The chain links TRBV27 to TRBJ1-2; 10 bases fit TRBD1. With V trimmed by 4 bases and J by 4 bases, 9 bases remained unmatched. This CDR3 has 16 amino acids. Germline V CDR1 and CDR2: MNHEY, SMNVEV (reference sequence). In nucleotides, the CDR3 is TGTGCCAGCAGTTCCCATGACAGGGGGCTTAGCTATGGCTACACCTTC. Translating it yields CASSSHDRGLSYGYTF.

The rearrangement joins TRBV6-1 to TRBJ1-5, with TRBD1 identical over 8 bases. CDR3 length: 18 amino acids. With 3 bases clipped from V and 2 bases from J, the junction kept 12 bases outside the gene matches. CDR1 MNHNS and CDR2 SASEGT come from the germline V gene. CDR3: CASSDQGRLGQGNQPQHF. The DNA of the CDR3 is TGTGCCAGCAGTGATCAAGGACGTTTGGGACAGGGCAATCAGCCCCAGCATTTT.

The J gene is TRBJ2-1, the V gene TRBV10-3, with 9 bases lining up with TRBD2. Per germline, CDR1 ENHRY and CDR2 SYGVKD. V was pared by 0 bases and J by 4 bases, with 1 base of the junction left unmatched. CDR3 length: 15 amino acids. The DNA for the CDR3 is TGTGCCATCAGTGAGTCGCTAGCGGGGTACAATGAGCAGTTCTTC. Its protein product is CAISESLAGYNEQFF.

The chain has TRBV28 and TRBJ1-2, with a weak D call TRBD1 (6 bases). V lost 2 bases, J lost 2 bases, and 9 bases lay in between. The CDR3 is made up of 14 amino acids. Germline assignment: CDR1 MDHEN and CDR2 SYDVKM. The CDR3 region is CASSLRDINYGYTF. The CDR3, as DNA: TGTGCCAGCAGTTTACGGGACATCAACTATGGCTACACCTTC.

V is TRBV28 and J is TRBJ1-3; 8 bases match TRBD1. CDR1 MDHEN and CDR2 SYDVKM come from the germline V gene. This CDR3 is 15 amino acids long. V was clipped by 2 bases and J by 7 bases; unmatched bases: 7. CDR3 DNA sequence: TGTGCCAGCAGTTTAGATGGACAGGGTCGCAACACCATATATTTT. It codes for CASSLDGQGRNTIYF.

The J gene is TRBJ1-2, the V gene TRBV3-1 (or the pseudogene TRBV3-2), with D tentatively TRBD1 (6 bases). V was pared by 5 bases and J by 3 bases, with 13 bases between. CDR3 length: 14 amino acids. From germline, CDR1 is LGHDT and CDR2 YNNKEL (reference sequence). The CDR3 coding sequence is TGTGCCAGCAGCGTCGCGGGGGCAGACTATGGCTACACCTTC. It yields the protein CASSVAGADYGYTF.

The chain combines TRBV6-5 with TRBJ2-3; 7 nucleotides match TRBD2. The trim removed 11 bases at V and 8 bases at J, leaving 7 bases unmatched. CDR3 length: 11 amino acids. Germline values: CDR1 MNHEY, CDR2 SVGAGI. CDR3 DNA: TGTGCCGGCGGGGGAACGGTTACGCAGTATTTT. Protein product: CAGGGTVTQYF.